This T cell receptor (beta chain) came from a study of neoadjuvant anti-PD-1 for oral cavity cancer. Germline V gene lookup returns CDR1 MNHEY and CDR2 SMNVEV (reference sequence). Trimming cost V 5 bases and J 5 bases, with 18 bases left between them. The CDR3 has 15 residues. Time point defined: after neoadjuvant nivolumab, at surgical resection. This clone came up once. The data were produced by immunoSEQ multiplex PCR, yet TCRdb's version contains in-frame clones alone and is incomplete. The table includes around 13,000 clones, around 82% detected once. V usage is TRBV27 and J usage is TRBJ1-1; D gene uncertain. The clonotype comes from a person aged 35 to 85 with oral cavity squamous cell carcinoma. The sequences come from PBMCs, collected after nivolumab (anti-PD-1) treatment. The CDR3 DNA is TGTGCCAGCAGTCGAGTACCGATAAGGAGGACTGAAGCTTTCTTT. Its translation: CASSRVPIRRTEAFF.